What follows describes a single T cell receptor beta chain. Its cognate antigen is unknown. The junction shows a germline mismatch at one end, possibly a read error. CDR3 length: 14 residues. Germline V gene data show CDR1 as SGHRS and CDR2 as YFSETQ. Primers included in the PCR were 60 Vbeta and 13 Jbeta primers. TCRdb keeps only in-frame clones here, not all; method: immunoSEQ multiplex PCR. The sample shows about 160,000 clones, 87% of them seen only once. This sample was included in a study of cytomegalovirus exposure and HLA in healthy donors. Points from the study as a whole: Researchers reported in a later analysis that a missense DCLRE1C variant was tied to TCR beta V- and J-gene trimming.

Sequencing used PBMCs. The sequence came from a woman aged 30 to 39 in good health and CMV-seronegative. The chain links TRBV5-1 to TRBJ2-3; D is ambiguous. The CDR3 sequence: CASSLVLFTDAQYF. For the CDR3, the DNA is TGCGCCAGCAGCTTGGTTCTTTTTACAGATGCGCAGTATTTT. The entire variable domain, with the rest obtained from reference TRBV5-1 and TRBJ2-3, is as follows: KAGVTQTPRYLIKTRGQQVTLSCSPISGHRSVSWYQQTPGQGLQFLFEYFSETQRNKGNFPGRFSGRQFSNSRSEMNVSTLELGDSALYLCASSLVLFTDAQYFGPGTRLTVL.